The 18 T cell receptor beta chains presented below share a single source sample, sequenced in a study of a mutant IDH1 vaccine in newly diagnosed glioma. Sample time point: week 23, last vaccination. The investigators gave 300 ug of mutant IDH1 20-mer peptide in each vaccine dose, together with topical imiquimod. No antigen has been assigned to these receptors. Using immunoSEQ multiplex PCR, the repertoire was profiled, and TCRdb retains in-frame clones only, with some absent. In the table there are around 56,000 clones, about 81% of which are singletons. Source: PBMCs, taken from a glioma patient whose treatment included an IDH1 peptide vaccine. Receptors originate from a middle-aged woman with glioma. Some clones in this sample may be carry-over from other donors' samples.

The V and J genes are TRBV14 and TRBJ1-6; a weak D match, TRBD1 (5 bases). The CDR3 is made up of 15 amino acids. The V end lost 5 bases, the J end lost 9 bases, and 17 bases lay between the germline ends. Looked up from germline, CDR1 is SGHDN and CDR2 is FVKESK. The CDR3 bases are TGTGCCAGCAGCAGCGGGAGGGGATTTGGTTCACCCCTCCACTTT. Its protein is CASSSGRGFGSPLHF.

The CDR3 here is CASSFLLDEQYF. CDR3 nucleotides: TGTGCCAGCAGCTTTCTCTTGGACGAGCAGTACTTC. V gene TRBV7-9 combines with J gene TRBJ2-7; D is unclear. Germline CDR1 and CDR2: SEHNR and FQNEAQ (reference sequence). Between the trimmed V and J ends, which lost 3 bases and 5 bases, there was a span of 8 bases. The CDR3 is 12 amino acids.

This chain uses TRBV4-3 with TRBJ2-7; D call uncertain. Per germline, CDR1 LGHNA and CDR2 YSLEER. Trimming shortened V by 4 bases and J by 5 bases, and 12 bases separated the two germline ends. This CDR3 is built from 13 residues. The CDR3 reads CASSLGPADEQYF. Here the CDR3 DNA reads TGCGCCAGCAGCCTCGGTCCGGCAGACGAGCAGTACTTC.

V usage is TRBV2 and J usage is TRBJ1-6; D possibly corresponds to TRBD1 (5 bases). CDR1 is SNHLY, CDR2 FYNNEI, per germline. The CDR3 sequence is 15 residues long. V was trimmed by 8 bases and J by 2 bases, leaving 13 bases between them. Written as DNA, the CDR3 is TGTGCCAGCGTGGGGGGAGGGACCTATAATTCACCCCTCCACTTT. Translated: CASVGGGTYNSPLHF.

This clone has more than one count but fewer than ten. The chain employs TRBV6-1 and TRBJ1-5; the D gene is possibly TRBD1 (6 bases). V dropped 7 bases and J dropped 4 bases, with 17 bases sitting between them. The V gene's germline CDR1 is MNHNS and CDR2 SASEGT. The CDR3 covers 15 residues. The CDR3 loop reads CASNRAGDGNQPQHF. CDR3 in DNA: TGTGCCAGCAACAGGGCAGGGGATGGGAATCAGCCCCAGCATTTT.

The V call is TRBV5-4, the J call TRBJ2-7, with D maybe TRBD1 (5 bases). CDR1 is SGHNT, CDR2 YYREEE, per germline (reference sequence). The CDR3 loop spans 15 amino acids. V was shortened by 1 base and J by 0 bases, with 11 bases between the two germline ends. In DNA form, the CDR3 reads TGTGCCAGCAGCTTGCCAGGGTTCAGCTCCTACGAGCAGTACTTC. It encodes CASSLPGFSSYEQYF.

The rearrangement links TRBV6-5 to TRBJ1-2; D is ambiguous. Germline V gene sequence: CDR1 MNHEY, CDR2 SVGAGI. V shed 5 bases and J shed 4 bases, with 14 bases lying between them. The CDR3 covers 14 residues. CDR3 sequence: CASSPGGGSYGYTF. The CDR3 DNA sequence: TGTGCCAGCAGTCCGGGCGGAGGAAGCTATGGCTACACCTTC.

The gene calls are TRBV6-5 and TRBJ2-7, with 9 bases identical to TRBD1. V trimming: 1 base; J trimming: 6 bases; junction bases outside the gene matches: 10. CDR1 and CDR2 from the germline V gene are MNHEY and SVGAGI. The CDR3 is made up of 16 amino acids. The chain's CDR3 is CASSYFGTGRSGEQYF. The DNA of the CDR3 is TGTGCCAGCAGTTACTTCGGGACAGGGCGCTCAGGCGAGCAGTACTTC.

The chain recombines TRBV11-3 with TRBJ2-5; 9 nucleotides match TRBD1. Germline assignment: CDR1 SGHNT and CDR2 YENEEA. V was clipped by 3 bases and J by 5 bases; unmatched bases: 1. The length of the CDR3 is 13 residues. Written as DNA, the CDR3 is TGTGCCAGCAGCTTGGACAGGGGCGAGACCCAGTACTTC. Its translation: CASSLDRGETQYF.

The chain has TRBV5-4 and TRBJ1-1; possibly TRBD1 for D (5 bases). The CDR3 length is 15 residues. Germline V lookup: CDR1 SGHNT, CDR2 YYREEE (reference sequence). Deletions cut 10 bases from V and 2 bases from J, with 21 bases between. The CDR3 sequence: CAFSGGTLGNTEAFF. The CDR3 bases are TGTGCCTTCAGTGGGGGGACGCTCGGTAACACTGAAGCTTTCTTT.

V gene TRBV5-1 combines with J gene TRBJ1-2, with 7 bases fitting TRBD1. Trimming at V came to 0 bases and at J to 8 bases, leaving 10 bases not matched to a gene. CDR3 size: 15 residues. The germline CDR1 and CDR2 sequences are SGHRS and YFSETQ. CDR3 protein: CASSLEGQPTAGYTF. As DNA, the CDR3 is TGCGCCAGCAGCTTGGAGGGACAGCCTACGGCGGGCTACACCTTC. The full variable domain, completed using reference TRBV5-1 and TRBJ1-2, is KAGVTQTPRYLIKTRGQQVTLSCSPISGHRSVSWYQQTPGQGLQFLFEYFSETQRNKGNFPGRFSGRQFSNSRSEMNVSTLELGDSALYLCASSLEGQPTAGYTFGSGTRLTVV.

This clone was counted between two and nine times. The chain is built from TRBV7-9 and TRBJ1-2, with D hard to call. Germline assignment: CDR1 SEHNR and CDR2 FQNEAQ (reference sequence). V was clipped by 4 bases and J by 1 base, with 4 bases between them. The length of the CDR3 is 12 residues. CDR3 sequence (DNA): TGTGCCAGCAGCTCTAGTAACTATGGCTACACCTTC. Its translation: CASSSSNYGYTF.

The rearrangement links TRBV11-2 to TRBJ1-4; perhaps TRBD1 as D (5 bases). Trimming cost V 5 bases and J 8 bases, with 12 bases left between them. Germline CDR1 is SGHAT and CDR2 is FQNNGV. The CDR3 loop spans 13 amino acids. The CDR3 DNA is TGTGCCAGCAGCCGTGGGGAGGGGGAAAAACTGTTTTTT. This codes for CASSRGEGEKLFF. Supplemented by reference TRBV11-2 and TRBJ1-4, the full variable domain reads EAGVAQSPRYKIIEKRQSVAFWCNPISGHATLYWYQQILGQGPKLLIQFQNNGVVDDSQLPKDRFSAERLKGVDSTLKIQPAKLEDSAVYLCASSRGEGEKLFFGSGTQLSVL.

The genes are TRBV6-6 and TRBJ1-5; D perhaps matches TRBD1 (5 bases). V gave up 1 base and J gave up 6 bases, with 7 bases separating them. Looked up from germline, CDR1 is MNHNY and CDR2 is SVGAGI (reference sequence). The CDR3 has 13 residues. The CDR3 reads CASSYWGRQPQHF. The CDR3 coding sequence is TGTGCCAGCAGTTACTGGGGACGTCAGCCCCAGCATTTT.

This rearrangement joins TRBV20-1 to TRBJ2-7; no clear D. Germline V gene sequence: CDR1 DFQATT, CDR2 SNEGSKA (reference sequence). Deletions cut 3 bases from V and 3 bases from J, with 6 bases between. This CDR3 has 11 amino acids. CDR3 residues: CSARSHYEQYF. CDR3 DNA: TGCAGTGCTAGGTCCCACTACGAGCAGTACTTC.

This clone was seen only once. The chain combines TRBV10-1 with TRBJ2-7; 7 bases line up with TRBD2. V was pared by 5 bases and J by 2 bases, with 3 bases of the junction left unmatched. CDR3 length: 13 residues. CDR1 is WNHNN and CDR2 is SYGVQD in the germline V gene (reference sequence). The CDR3 loop reads CASSMGTTYEQYF. Written as DNA, the CDR3 is TGCGCCAGCAGTATGGGGACTACCTACGAGCAGTACTTC.

This chain connects TRBV9 to TRBJ2-4, with D tentatively TRBD2 (6 bases). Trimming took off 3 bases at V and 6 bases at J, with 16 bases between the two ends. The germline V gene has CDR1 SGDLS and CDR2 YYNGEE. The CDR3 spans 15 residues. The CDR3 bases are TGTGCCAGCAGCGCCCACGTGGGAGGAGGAAACATTCAGTACTTC. It specifies CASSAHVGGGNIQYF.

The chain joins TRBV27 to TRBJ1-2; D is uncertain. The ends were cut back, 6 bases at V and 0 bases at J, with 17 bases in the middle. The length of the CDR3 is 16 residues. Per germline, CDR1 MNHEY and CDR2 SMNVEV (reference sequence). The CDR3 loop is CASSQLPGRANYGYTF. The CDR3 region has the DNA TGTGCCAGCAGCCAACTACCGGGCCGAGCTAACTATGGCTACACCTTC.